These 7 T cell receptor beta chains share one sample of origin, sequenced in a study of blood T cells in healthy people across ages. Together with a sample-barcoded 5' primer, a J-beta primer mix was included in a second PCR lasting about 6 to 12 cycles. One entry per CDR3 protein, called by TCRdb with MiXCR from the 5' RACE reads. The table lists hundreds of thousands of distinct CDR3 sequences, 62% of them singletons, with 25% to 35% in the top ten. The material sequenced was blood. Receptors were obtained from a man between 25 and 39 years old in good health.

This clonotype was seen more than once but under ten times. The chain couples TRBV28 to TRBJ2-1; D is tentatively TRBD1 or TRBD2 (5 bases each). V shed 3 bases and J shed 4 bases, with 10 bases lying between them. This CDR3 comprises 14 residues. Germline CDR1 MDHEN, CDR2 SYDVKM. CDR3 loop: CASSLGRGYNEQFF. DNA of the CDR3: TGTGCCAGCAGTTTGGGACGGGGTTACAATGAGCAGTTCTTC.

Note on this clonotype: A much more abundant neighbour one base away suggests this may be a read error. The CDR3 region has the DNA TGCAGCGGTGGGGGGGGAACAGATCAGCCCCAGCATTTT. Its translation: CSGGGGTDQPQHF. The chain carries TRBV29-1 and TRBJ1-5; D is perhaps TRBD1 (5 bases). This CDR3 comprises 13 residues. CDR1 and CDR2 from the germline V gene are SQVTM and ANQGSEA. The V gene lost 7 bases and the J gene lost 5 bases, with 15 bases spanning the gap.

This clonotype has a single count. This chain connects TRBV9 to TRBJ2-7; D gene ambiguous. CDR1 and CDR2 (germline): SGDLS, YYNGEE. There are 13 residues in the CDR3. V was cut by 3 bases and J by 2 bases, with 9 bases left in between. The CDR3 is CASSAPDAYEQYF. For the CDR3, the DNA is TGTGCCAGCAGCGCCCCCGATGCCTACGAGCAGTACTTC.

The rearrangement uses TRBV28 and TRBJ2-1; no clear D gene. V was shortened by 2 bases and J by 0 bases, with 11 bases between the two germline ends. Germline CDR1 and CDR2: MDHEN and SYDVKM. The CDR3 loop spans 16 amino acids. The CDR3 region is CASSLEALSSYNEQFF. CDR3 nucleotide sequence: TGTGCCAGCAGTTTAGAGGCTTTGAGCTCCTACAATGAGCAGTTCTTC.

This clonotype was seen just once. Since a much larger clone is just one base distant, this may be a read error. The CDR3, as DNA: TGTGCCAGCAGTGATCGCGGGCAGTACTTC. Its protein is CASSDRGQYF. The J gene is TRBJ2-5, the V gene TRBV2, with D perhaps matching TRBD2 (5 bases). The V gene lost 3 bases and the J gene lost 11 bases, with 7 bases spanning the gap. The CDR3 totals 10 residues. CDR1 and CDR2 (germline): SNHLY, FYNNEI. The variable domain in full, with the rest retrieved from reference TRBV2 and TRBJ2-5, is EPEVTQTPSHQVTQMGQEVILRCVPISNHLYFYWYRQILGQKVEFLVSFYNNEISEKSEIFDDQFSVERPDGSNFTLKIRSTKLEDSAMYFCASSDRGQYFGPGTRLLVL.

This chain links TRBV20-1 with TRBJ2-5; possibly TRBD1 for D (8 bases). CDR1 and CDR2 from the germline V gene are DFQATT and SNEGSKA (reference sequence). Trimming took off 0 bases at V and 11 bases at J, with 25 bases between the two ends. The CDR3 length is 16 residues. CDR3: CSARDGYRGGKNTQYF. The CDR3 DNA reads TGCAGTGCTAGAGATGGCTACAGGGGGGGAAAAAACACTCAGTACTTC.

This chain joins TRBV6-2 or TRBV6-3 and TRBJ2-5; D might be TRBD1 or TRBD2, each matching 5 bases. This CDR3 region has 14 residues. Germline V CDR1 and CDR2: MNHEY, SVGEGT. Deletions cut 1 base from V and 9 bases from J, with 15 bases between. The CDR3, as DNA: TGTGCCAGCAGTTACTTCCGGGACGTACTACCCCAGTACTTC. This sequence encodes CASSYFRDVLPQYF.